The entry below describes one T cell receptor (beta chain). Its matching antigen is unknown. CDR1 and CDR2 (germline): SGDLS, YYNGEE. V was clipped by 0 bases and J by 3 bases, with 12 bases between them. The CDR3 extends over 15 amino acids. These data originate in a study of cytomegalovirus exposure and HLA in healthy donors. Across the study: There were 88 million or so unique TCRs (from HLA-typed donors) in an early data release.

Vbeta (60) and Jbeta (13) primers were used in the PCR. Produced via immunoSEQ multiplex PCR; TCRdb's table is partial and in-frame only. This sample has 150,000 to 200,000 clones, with roughly 80% found just once. Study-wide findings and caveats: Excluded were some V segments that proved indistinguishable, including TRBV6-2 and TRBV6-3.

The rearrangement joins TRBV9 to TRBJ1-1; D uncertain. Source material: PBMCs. The source is a boy aged 10-17 years in good health and CMV-seronegative. CDR3 DNA: TGTGCCAGCAGCGTAGGAAGCCGACGGGACACTGAAGCTTTCTTT. It encodes CASSVGSRRDTEAFF.